This T cell receptor beta chain is drawn from a study of tumor and adjacent non-tumor tissue in lung cancer. Study observations and caveats: Top 100 clones took a larger repertoire share in normal lung.

The library came from three nested PCR rounds adapted from ARM-PCR protocols. TCRdb independently ran MiXCR on the multiplex PCR reads; one entry per CDR3 protein. Of under 95,000 distinct CDR3 sequences listed, more than 80% are singletons. This sample's RNA came from whole unsorted tissue. More than 3 cm separated this lung sample from the edge of the tumor. Worth noting for this clonotype: Its matching antigen is unknown.

This CDR3 contains 14 residues. V shed 7 bases and J 9 bases; nucleotides not matched to a gene: 11. The germline CDR1 and CDR2 sequences are SQVTM and ANQGSEA. The rearrangement links TRBV29-1 to TRBJ2-2; 10 positions match TRBD1. The sample consisted of distant non-tumor lung tissue. The receptor comes from a man aged 55 to 69 with non-small cell lung cancer. The CDR3 reads CSAQDRGRTRELFF. The CDR3 nucleotides read TGCAGCGCCCAGGACAGGGGGAGAACTCGGGAGCTGTTTTTT.